This TCR beta chain was captured by sequencing in a study of spatial heterogeneity in lung cancer. The sample's time point: sample taken at primary tumor resection. Material for sequencing was whole RNA from tumor, nontumor lung or frozen PBMC, left unsorted. A total of approximately 70 untreated early-stage non-small cell lung cancer patients served as donors. This CDR3 is 14 amino acids long. Unmatched junction bases numbered 6, after V lost 5 bases and J lost 4 bases. Germline V gene sequence: CDR1 MNHEY, CDR2 SMNVEV (reference sequence). Each CDR3 protein gets one entry after TCRdb re-called the 5' RACE reads with MiXCR. The table lists approximately 6,100 distinct CDR3 sequences, under 15% of them singletons, with more than 15% in the top ten. This clonotype was seen ten or more times.

This chain joins TRBV27 and TRBJ2-3, with 7 bases that match TRBD2. Sequenced material: normal lung tissue next to the tumor, taken at surgery. The receptor was isolated from a male donor with early-stage non-small cell lung cancer. The CDR3 coding sequence is TGTGCCAGCAGTCCAGCGGGATACGCAGATACGCAGTATTTT. Its translation is CASSPAGYADTQYF.